What follows is one T cell receptor beta chain and its context. This entry is derived from a study of blood T cell repertoires in COVID-19. Data came from immunoSEQ multiplex PCR; TCRdb stores just in-frame clones and leaves some out. The sample carries more than 40,000 clones, 80% to 90% recorded once. Trimming left V 4 bases short and J 3 bases short, with 9 bases between. The CDR3 has 14 amino acids. Germline CDR1 and CDR2: KGHDR and SFDVKD. Sequencing input: peripheral blood. This receptor was taken from a human donor in a cohort sampled during active COVID-19. The donor label of this sample is uncertain. The V gene is TRBV24-1, the J gene TRBJ1-5; D is perhaps TRBD1 (5 bases). DNA of the CDR3: TGTGCCACCAGTGACGGGGGGAACAATCAGCCCCAGCATTTT. Its protein product is CATSDGGNNQPQHF.